This TCR beta chain was recovered during a study of T cell changes during pregnancy in multiple sclerosis. The germline gives CDR1 LNHDA, CDR2 SQIVND (reference sequence). J gave up 7 bases and V 6 bases, and 10 bases lay outside the gene matches. The CDR3 loop spans 16 amino acids. Assay used: immunoSEQ multiplex PCR; TCRdb lists only in-frame clones, some missing. The sample holds tens of thousands of clones, around 92% seen once. The chain joins TRBV19 to TRBJ1-5; 12 bases match TRBD1. Specimen: peripheral blood. The clonotype comes from a female donor with multiple sclerosis, enrolled in a pregnancy study. The CDR3 DNA reads as TGTGCCAGTAGCAATGGGGGGACAGGGGGCCCACAGCCCCAGCATTTT. This encodes CASSNGGTGGPQPQHF.